The clone carrying this T cell receptor beta chain has more than one count but fewer than ten. As yet, its antigen is unknown. Samples each had at least 6 micrograms of total RNA extracted. The data stem from a study of blood T cells in healthy people across ages. PCR was performed a second time for about 7 to 11 cycles using a sample-barcoded 5' primer and a J-beta primer mix. TCRdb passed the 5' RACE reads through MiXCR, listing each CDR3 protein once. Of roughly 1.6 million distinct CDR3 sequences in the sample, about 31% were seen once. Trimming took 0 bases from V and 5 from J, leaving 9 bases between them. CDR1 is SGHRS, CDR2 YFSETQ, per germline. CDR3 size: 14 residues. General study points: PBMCs left unsorted prevented a conclusive naive versus antigen-experienced comparison. Diversity estimated from one million T cells was considered an underestimate.

This receptor was taken from a woman aged 25 to 39 in good health. The rearrangement links TRBV5-1 to TRBJ2-1; D unclear. Sequenced: blood. DNA of the CDR3: TGCGCCAGCAGCTTGGAGGTGTACCACAATGAGCAGTTCTTC. Translated, it gives CASSLEVYHNEQFF.